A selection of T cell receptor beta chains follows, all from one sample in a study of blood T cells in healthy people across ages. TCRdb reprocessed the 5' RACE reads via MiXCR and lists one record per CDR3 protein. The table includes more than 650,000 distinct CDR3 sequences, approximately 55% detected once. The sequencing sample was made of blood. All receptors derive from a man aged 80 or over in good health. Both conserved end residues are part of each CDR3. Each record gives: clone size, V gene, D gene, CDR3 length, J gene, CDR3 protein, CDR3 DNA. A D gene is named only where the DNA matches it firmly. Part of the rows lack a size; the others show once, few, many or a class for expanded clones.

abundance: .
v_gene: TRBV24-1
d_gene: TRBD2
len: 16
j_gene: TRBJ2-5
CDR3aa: CATSDSGLAGIGRRYF
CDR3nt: TGTGCCACCAGTGATTCCGGACTAGCGGGAATAGGGCGGCGGTACTTC

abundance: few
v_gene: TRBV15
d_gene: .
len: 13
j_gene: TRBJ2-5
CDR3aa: CATSRDRYETQYF
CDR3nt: TGTGCCACCAGCAGAGATCGGTATGAGACCCAGTACTTC

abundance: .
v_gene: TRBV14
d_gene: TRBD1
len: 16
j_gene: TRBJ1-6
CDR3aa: CASSPARGQGDSPLHF
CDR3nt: TGTGCCAGCAGCCCGGCTCGGGGACAGGGAGATTCACCCCTCCACTTT

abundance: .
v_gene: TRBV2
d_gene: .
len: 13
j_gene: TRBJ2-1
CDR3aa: CASSEAGYNEQFF
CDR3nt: TGTGCCAGCAGTGAAGCGGGGTACAATGAGCAGTTCTTC

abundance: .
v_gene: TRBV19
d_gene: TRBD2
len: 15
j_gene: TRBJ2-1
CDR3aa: CASSTRTSGITEQFF
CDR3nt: TGTGCCAGTAGTACCCGGACTAGCGGGATAACTGAGCAGTTCTTC

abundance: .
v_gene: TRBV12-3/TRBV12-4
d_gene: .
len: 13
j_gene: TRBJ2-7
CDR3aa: CASSGQSWHEQYF
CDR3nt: TGTGCCAGCAGCGGACAATCATGGCACGAGCAGTACTTC

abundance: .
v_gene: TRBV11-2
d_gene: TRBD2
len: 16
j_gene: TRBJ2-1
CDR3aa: CASSPFGAGGRNEQFF
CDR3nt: TGTGCCAGCAGCCCCTTTGGGGCGGGAGGGCGAAATGAGCAGTTCTTC

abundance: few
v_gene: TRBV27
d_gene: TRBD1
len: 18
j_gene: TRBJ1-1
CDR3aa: CASSSRRSSGTGNTEAFF
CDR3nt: TGTGCCAGCAGTTCTAGGCGCTCCTCCGGGACAGGGAACACTGAAGCTTTCTTT

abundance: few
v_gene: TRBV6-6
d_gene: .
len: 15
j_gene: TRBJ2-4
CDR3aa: CASSYLQVAKNIQYF
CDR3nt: TGTGCCAGCAGTTACCTCCAAGTAGCCAAAAACATTCAGTACTTC

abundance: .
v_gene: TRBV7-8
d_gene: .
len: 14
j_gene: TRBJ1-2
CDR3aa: CASSPGDPNYGYTF
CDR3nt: TGTGCCAGCAGCCCTGGGGATCCAAACTATGGCTACACCTTC

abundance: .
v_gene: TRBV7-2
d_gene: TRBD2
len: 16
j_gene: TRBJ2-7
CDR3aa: CASSLRATSGSSEQYF
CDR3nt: TGTGCCAGCAGCTTAAGGGCGACTAGCGGGAGCTCCGAGCAGTACTTC

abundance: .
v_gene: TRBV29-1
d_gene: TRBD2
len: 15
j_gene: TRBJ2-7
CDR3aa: CSVATSGSSYNEQYF
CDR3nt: TGCAGCGTAGCCACAAGCGGGAGCTCCTACAATGAGCAGTACTTC

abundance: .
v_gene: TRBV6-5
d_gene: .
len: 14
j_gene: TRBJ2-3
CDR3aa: CASSSTRGRDTQYF
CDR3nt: TGTGCCAGCAGTTCAACTAGGGGACGCGATACGCAGTATTTT

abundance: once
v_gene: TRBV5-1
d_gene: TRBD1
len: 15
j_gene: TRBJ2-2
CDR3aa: CASSLDRAGTGELFF
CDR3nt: TGCGCCAGCAGCCTGGACAGGGCTGGCACCGGGGAGCTGTTTTTT

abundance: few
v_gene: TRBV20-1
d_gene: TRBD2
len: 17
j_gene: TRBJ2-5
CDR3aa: CSARDAVGAGAGETQYF
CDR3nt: TGCAGTGCTAGAGACGCCGTAGGAGCGGGAGCAGGGGAGACCCAGTACTTC

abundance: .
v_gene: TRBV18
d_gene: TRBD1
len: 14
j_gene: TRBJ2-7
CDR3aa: CASSRDRGRVEQYF
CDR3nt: TGTGCCAGCTCACGGGACAGGGGAAGGGTCGAGCAGTACTTC

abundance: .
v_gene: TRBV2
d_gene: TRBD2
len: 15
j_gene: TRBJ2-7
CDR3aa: CASSGGVYGTYEQYF
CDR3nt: TGTGCCAGCAGCGGGGGGGTATACGGGACCTACGAGCAGTACTTC